These 20 T cell receptor beta chains were sequenced from one sample in a study of blood T cell repertoires in COVID-19. TCRdb keeps only in-frame clones here, not all; method: immunoSEQ multiplex PCR. This table has around 290,000 clones, approximately 93% appearing once. Sequences were obtained from peripheral blood. These receptors all come from a woman aged 25 to 39 with COVID-19, enrolled during active disease.

The gene calls are TRBV18 and TRBJ2-3; 10 nucleotides line up with TRBD2. This CDR3 region has 16 residues. CDR1 is KGHSH and CDR2 is LQKENI in the germline V gene. Losses at the gene ends were 3 bases for V and 2 bases for J; bases not matched to a gene: 5. The CDR3 sequence: CASSPGAGGPTDTQYF. The CDR3 nucleotides are TGTGCCAGCTCACCGGGAGCGGGAGGGCCCACAGATACGCAGTATTTT.

The CDR3 region has the DNA TGTGCCAGCAGTCCCCAGGCCTACGAGCAGTACTTC. Translated: CASSPQAYEQYF. V usage is TRBV6-2 or TRBV6-3 and J usage is TRBJ2-7; D gene unclear. Looked up from germline, CDR1 is MNHEY and CDR2 is SVGEGT. Trimming shortened V by 5 bases and J by 2 bases, and 7 bases separated the two germline ends. This CDR3 region has 12 residues.

The CDR3 DNA is TGTGCCAGTAAAGACGGGGGACAGGGACAAGATCAGCCCCAGCATTTT. This translates into CASKDGGQGQDQPQHF. The rearrangement uses TRBV19 and TRBJ1-5, with TRBD1 identical over 9 bases. Germline trimming cut 7 bases from V and 5 bases from J; bases unmatched to any gene: 12. Germline lookup yields CDR1 LNHDA and CDR2 SQIVND (reference sequence). CDR3 length: 16 amino acids.

The chain combines TRBV6-5 with TRBJ1-2, with D unresolved. V was trimmed by 6 bases and J by 6 bases, leaving 17 bases between them. There are 14 residues in the CDR3. Germline-derived CDR1 and CDR2 are MNHEY and SVGAGI. CDR3 residues: CASSPRRVTNGYTF. The CDR3 nucleotides are TGTGCCAGCAGCCCGAGGAGAGTTACGAATGGCTACACCTTC.

The chain employs TRBV10-1 and TRBJ2-1; possible D gene TRBD1, 5 bases. The germline V gene has CDR1 WNHNN and CDR2 SYGVQD (reference sequence). The CDR3 runs 16 residues. With 4 bases removed from V and 1 base from J, the gap between germline ends came to 14 bases. The CDR3 nucleotides read TGCGCCAGCAGTGCTTCAACAGGACCTTCCTACAATGAGCAGTTCTTC. This sequence encodes CASSASTGPSYNEQFF.

The chain couples TRBV9 to TRBJ2-1; TRBD2 agrees at 10 bases. Germline CDR1 SGDLS, CDR2 YYNGEE. CDR3 length: 16 residues. Germline trimming cut 4 bases from V and 7 bases from J; bases unmatched to any gene: 11. CDR3 sequence reads: CASSPRGASGRNEQFF. The CDR3 DNA is TGTGCCAGCAGCCCCCGGGGGGCTAGCGGGAGAAATGAGCAGTTCTTC.

This chain's CDR3 is CASSTPGGVYEQYF. The CDR3 DNA follows: TGTGCCAGTAGTACCCCGGGCGGGGTCTACGAGCAGTACTTC. V usage is TRBV19 and J usage is TRBJ2-7; TRBD2 is a possible D gene (6 bases). The CDR3 runs 14 residues. Germline assignment: CDR1 LNHDA and CDR2 SQIVND (reference sequence). V was pared by 4 bases and J by 3 bases, with 13 bases between. Based on the CDR3 plus reference TRBV19 and TRBJ2-7, the full variable domain is DGGITQSPKYLFRKEGQNVTLSCEQNLNHDAMYWYRQDPGQGLRLIYYSQIVNDFQKGDIAEGYSVSREKKESFPLTVTSAQKNPTAFYLCASSTPGGVYEQYFGPGTRLTVT.

The V gene is TRBV6-5, the J gene TRBJ1-2, with D hard to call. Between the trimmed V and J ends, which lost 2 bases and 7 bases, there was a span of 11 bases. This CDR3 region has 13 residues. Per the germline V gene, CDR1 is MNHEY and CDR2 is SVGAGI. The chain's CDR3 is CASSYRQEVGYTF. CDR3 nucleotide sequence: TGTGCCAGCAGTTACAGGCAGGAAGTTGGCTACACCTTC.

The chain links TRBV7-9 to TRBJ2-7; D gene ambiguous. Germline V gene data show CDR1 as SEHNR and CDR2 as FQNEAQ (reference sequence). This CDR3 region has 13 residues. V was shortened by 5 bases and J by 2 bases, with 10 bases between the two germline ends. The CDR3 DNA reads as TGTGCCAGCAGCCTAGGTTTCACCTACGAGCAGTACTTC. Translation gives CASSLGFTYEQYF.

The chain combines TRBV9 with TRBJ2-5; 16 nucleotides agree with TRBD2. The CDR3 is 19 residues long. The J segment lost 4 bases and the V segment lost 3 bases, leaving 12 bases of the junction unmatched. Germline-derived CDR1 and CDR2 are SGDLS and YYNGEE. CDR3: CASSAGLAGGPLGRETQYF. The CDR3 nucleotides read TGTGCCAGCAGCGCGGGACTAGCGGGAGGGCCCCTGGGGCGAGAGACCCAGTACTTC.

The gene calls are TRBV5-4 and TRBJ2-7; 11 bases agree with TRBD2. V trimming: 0 bases; J trimming: 0 bases; junction bases outside the gene matches: 2. The CDR3 is 16 amino acids. Germline CDR1 SGHNT, CDR2 YYREEE (reference sequence). The CDR3 loop reads CASSLAGLAGSYEQYF. DNA of the CDR3: TGTGCCAGCAGCTTGGCCGGACTAGCGGGCTCCTACGAGCAGTACTTC.

The rearrangement links TRBV5-6 to TRBJ2-2; 10 bases are a match to TRBD1. The ends lost 5 bases at V and 4 bases at J; junction bases unmatched: 2. The CDR3 covers 14 residues. Germline-derived CDR1 and CDR2 are SGHDT and YYEEEE. CDR3 region: CASRGDRGTGELFF. The CDR3 DNA follows: TGTGCCAGCAGGGGGGACAGGGGCACCGGGGAGCTGTTTTTT.

The V and J genes are TRBV28 and TRBJ1-1; a possible D gene is TRBD1 (5 bases). Germline-derived CDR1 and CDR2 are MDHEN and SYDVKM. This CDR3 has 16 amino acids. The V end was cut by 6 bases, the J end by 1 base, with 18 bases between. Written as DNA, the CDR3 is TGTGCCAGCAGCCGCAACCCCAGGGAGGAGAACACTGAAGCTTTCTTT. Translated, it gives CASSRNPREENTEAFF.

A few counts support this clone. The CDR3 DNA sequence: TGTGCCAGCAGCCTCGGGACAGACCCTTACAATGAGCAGTTCTTC. The encoded protein is CASSLGTDPYNEQFF. The V call is TRBV3-1 (or the pseudogene TRBV3-2), the J call TRBJ2-1, with 7 bases aligning to TRBD1. Per germline, CDR1 LGHDT and CDR2 YNNKEL (reference sequence). V was clipped by 4 bases and J by 4 bases; unmatched bases: 7. The CDR3 is 15 amino acids.

The chain has TRBV30 and TRBJ1-5, with D unclear. This CDR3 contains 13 residues. Germline V gives CDR1 GTSNPN, CDR2 SVGIG (reference sequence). V lost 3 bases and J 1 base, leaving 7 bases between the germline ends. CDR3 DNA: TGTGCCTGGAGCACGCTAAGCAATCAGCCCCAGCATTTT. It is translated as CAWSTLSNQPQHF.

The chain uses TRBV28 and TRBJ2-1, with TRBD2 matching over 10 bases. V trimming: 6 bases; J trimming: 6 bases; junction bases outside the gene matches: 8. CDR1 is MDHEN and CDR2 is SYDVKM in the germline V gene. The CDR3 covers 15 residues. CDR3 amino acids: CASSPPSGSVNEQFF. CDR3 DNA sequence: TGTGCCAGCAGCCCACCTAGCGGGAGTGTCAATGAGCAGTTCTTC.

V is TRBV7-3 and J is TRBJ2-1; TRBD1 might be the D (6 bases). Germline lookup yields CDR1 SGHTA and CDR2 FQGTGA. The ends were cut back, 1 base at V and 0 bases at J, with 31 bases in the middle. The CDR3 runs to 23 residues. The CDR3: CASSLIGSGVRINGNNSYNEQFF. In nucleotides, the CDR3 is TGTGCCAGCAGCTTAATCGGCTCAGGGGTTAGGATTAACGGGAACAACTCCTACAATGAGCAGTTCTTC.

This chain links TRBV28 with TRBJ1-1; 7 positions match TRBD1. The CDR3 runs 14 residues. The V gene end was trimmed by 3 bases and the J gene end by 5 bases; junction bases not matched to a gene: 6. CDR1 and CDR2 from the germline V gene are MDHEN and SYDVKM. CDR3 nucleotides: TGTGCCAGCAGTTTGGGACAGTTGGGGACTGAAGCTTTCTTT. Residues: CASSLGQLGTEAFF. The full variable domain, rest sourced from reference TRBV28 and TRBJ1-1, is DVKVTQSSRYLVKRTGEKVFLECVQDMDHENMFWYRQDPGLGLRLIYFSYDVKMKEKGDIPEGYSVSREKKERFSLILESASTNQTSMYLCASSLGQLGTEAFFGQGTRLTVV.

The rearrangement links TRBV3-1 (or the pseudogene TRBV3-2) to TRBJ2-3; TRBD1 agrees at 8 bases. The CDR3 extends over 14 amino acids. The V gene end was trimmed by 3 bases and the J gene end by 4 bases; junction bases not matched to a gene: 3. The germline CDR1 and CDR2 sequences are LGHDT and YNNKEL (reference sequence). The CDR3 is CASSQDRVPDTQYF. DNA of the CDR3: TGTGCCAGCAGCCAGGACAGGGTCCCAGATACGCAGTATTTT.

The chain has TRBV19 and TRBJ2-2, with TRBD2 matching 9 bases. The CDR3 has 16 amino acids. The germline gives CDR1 LNHDA, CDR2 SQIVND (reference sequence). The junction had 6 bases not matched to a gene; V was cut back by 2 bases and J by 5 bases. DNA for the CDR3: TGTGCCAGTAGTATACGGGCGGGAGGGCCGACCGGGGAGCTGTTTTTT. Translation: CASSIRAGGPTGELFF.